Listed below are T cell receptor beta chains from one sample, sequenced in a study of blood T cell repertoires in COVID-19. TCRdb's copy holds only in-frame clones and misses some; the assay was immunoSEQ multiplex PCR. The data contain 61,000 or so clones, around 85% of them singletons. Sequences were obtained from peripheral blood. The receptors shown here come from a woman in her seventies with acute or convalescent COVID-19. Each CDR3 is given without its conserved first and last residue.

j_gene | v_gene | CDR3aa
TRBJ2-1 | TRBV12-3/TRBV12-4 | ASSFGSNNEQF
TRBJ1-2 | TRBV28 | ASSSPNSYGYT
TRBJ1-1 | TRBV29-1 | SVDPDRGLNTEAF
TRBJ2-3 | TRBV30 | AWSVGKWQY
TRBJ2-3 | TRBV2 | ASSSYLGTDTQY
TRBJ1-1 | TRBV5-1 | ASSLAGRGPGEAF
TRBJ1-4 | TRBV4-1 | ASSQGDYNEKLF
TRBJ1-6 | TRBV5-1 | ASSFEGDSPLH
TRBJ2-3 | TRBV3-1/TRBV3-2 | ASSQRGVGTDTQY
TRBJ1-2 | TRBV7-2 | ASSSVGTGVSNGYT
TRBJ2-4 | TRBV4-2 | ASSQDKAGGRVAKNIQY
TRBJ1-5 | TRBV6-2/TRBV6-3 | ASSPNTDQPQH
TRBJ2-3 | TRBV13 | ASSYLAGGSTDTQY
TRBJ2-3 | TRBV7-3 | ASSFGGATDTQY
TRBJ2-7 | TRBV27 | ASLRHGDSYEQY
TRBJ2-4 | TRBV7-9 | ASSLATGDLAKNIQY
TRBJ1-2 | TRBV5-5 | ASSIRTGSGYT
TRBJ2-3 | TRBV9 | ASSDGTAPGDTQY
TRBJ2-3 | TRBV7-9 | ASSPTGTRDTDTQY
TRBJ1-6 | TRBV19 | ASSLQGYNSPLH
TRBJ2-3 | TRBV4-3 | ASSQGQGRDTQY
TRBJ2-5 | TRBV7-9 | ASSLSGRGETQY
TRBJ1-6 | TRBV2 | ASSVRGGRDNSPLH
TRBJ2-1 | TRBV4-2 | ASSILAGGSYNEQF
TRBJ2-5 | TRBV5-4 | ASSLEGGGETQY
TRBJ1-1 | TRBV6-5 | APSLLGGGTEAF